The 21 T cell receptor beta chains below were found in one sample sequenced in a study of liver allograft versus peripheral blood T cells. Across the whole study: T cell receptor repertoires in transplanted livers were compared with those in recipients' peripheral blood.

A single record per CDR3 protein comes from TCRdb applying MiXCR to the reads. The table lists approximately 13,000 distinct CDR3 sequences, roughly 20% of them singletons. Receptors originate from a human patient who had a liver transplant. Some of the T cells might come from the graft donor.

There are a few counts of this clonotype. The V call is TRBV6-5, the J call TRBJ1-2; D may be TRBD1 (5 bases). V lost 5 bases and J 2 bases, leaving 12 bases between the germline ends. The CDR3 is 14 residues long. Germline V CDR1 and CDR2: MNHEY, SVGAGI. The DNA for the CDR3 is TGTGCCAGCAGTGCCCAGGGACCCAACTATGGCTACACCTTC. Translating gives CASSAQGPNYGYTF.

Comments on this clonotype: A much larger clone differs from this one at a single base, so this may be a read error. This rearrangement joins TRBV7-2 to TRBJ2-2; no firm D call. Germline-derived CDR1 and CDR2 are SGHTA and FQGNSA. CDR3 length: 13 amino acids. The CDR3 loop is CVSSLDWTGELFF. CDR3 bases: TGTGTCAGCAGCTTAGATTGGACCGGGGAGCTGTTTTTT.

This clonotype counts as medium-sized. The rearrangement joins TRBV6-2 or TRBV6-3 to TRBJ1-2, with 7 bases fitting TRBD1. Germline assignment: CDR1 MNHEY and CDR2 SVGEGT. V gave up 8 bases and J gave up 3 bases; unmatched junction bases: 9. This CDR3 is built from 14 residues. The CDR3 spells CASRSQGVDYGYTF. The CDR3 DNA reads TGTGCCAGCCGATCTCAGGGGGTTGACTATGGCTACACCTTC.

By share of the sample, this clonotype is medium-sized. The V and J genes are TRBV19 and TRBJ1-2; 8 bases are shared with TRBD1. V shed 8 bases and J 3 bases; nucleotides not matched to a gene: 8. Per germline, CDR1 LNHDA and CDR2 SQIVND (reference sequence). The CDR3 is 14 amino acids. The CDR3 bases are TGTGCCAGTCGGGGTTCGGACAGGGACTATGGCTACACCTTC. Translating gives CASRGSDRDYGYTF.

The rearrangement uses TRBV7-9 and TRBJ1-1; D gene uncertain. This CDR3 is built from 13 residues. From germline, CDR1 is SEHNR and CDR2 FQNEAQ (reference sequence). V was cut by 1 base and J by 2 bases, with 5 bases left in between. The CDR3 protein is CASSLDTNTEAFF. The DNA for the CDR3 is TGTGCCAGCAGCTTAGACACCAACACTGAAGCTTTCTTT.

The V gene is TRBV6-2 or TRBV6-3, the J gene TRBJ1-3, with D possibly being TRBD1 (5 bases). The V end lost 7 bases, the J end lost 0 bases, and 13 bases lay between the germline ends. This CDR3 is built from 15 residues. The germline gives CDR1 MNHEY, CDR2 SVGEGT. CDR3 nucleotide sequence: TGTGCCAGCAATGACAGCGGCGGCTCTGGAAACACCATATATTTT. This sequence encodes CASNDSGGSGNTIYF.

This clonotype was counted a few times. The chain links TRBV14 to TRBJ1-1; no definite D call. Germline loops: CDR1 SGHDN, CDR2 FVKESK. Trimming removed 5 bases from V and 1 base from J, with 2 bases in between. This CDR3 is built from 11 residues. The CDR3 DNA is TGTGCCAGCAGCGGGAACACTGAAGCTTTCTTT. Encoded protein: CASSGNTEAFF.

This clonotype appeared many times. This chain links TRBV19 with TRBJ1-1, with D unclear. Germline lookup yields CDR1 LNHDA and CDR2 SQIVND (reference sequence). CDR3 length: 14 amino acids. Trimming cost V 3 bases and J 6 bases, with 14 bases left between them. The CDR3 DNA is TGTGCCAGTAGTATCGGACGGGGAGGATCTGAAGCTTTCTTT. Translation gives CASSIGRGGSEAFF.

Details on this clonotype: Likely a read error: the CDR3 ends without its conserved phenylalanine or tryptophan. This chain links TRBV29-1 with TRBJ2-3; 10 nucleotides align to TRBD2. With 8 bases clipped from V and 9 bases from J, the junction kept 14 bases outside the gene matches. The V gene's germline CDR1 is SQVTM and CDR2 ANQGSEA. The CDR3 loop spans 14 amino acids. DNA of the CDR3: TGCAGCTCCGGGACGAGCGGGGGGGCGGGCACGCAGTATTTG. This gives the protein CSSGTSGGAGTQYL.

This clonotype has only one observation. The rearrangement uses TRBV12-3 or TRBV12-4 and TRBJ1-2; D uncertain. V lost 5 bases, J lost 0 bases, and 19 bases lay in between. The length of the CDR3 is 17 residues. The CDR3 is CASSPPLGRPPNYGYTF. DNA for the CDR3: TGTGCCAGCAGTCCTCCACTTGGACGGCCTCCTAACTATGGCTACACCTTC.

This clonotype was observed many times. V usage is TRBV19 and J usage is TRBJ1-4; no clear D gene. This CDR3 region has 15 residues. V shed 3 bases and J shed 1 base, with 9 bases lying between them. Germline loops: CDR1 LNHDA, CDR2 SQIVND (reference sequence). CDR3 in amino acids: CASSIGQKTNEKLFF. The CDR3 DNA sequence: TGTGCCAGTAGTATTGGCCAGAAAACTAATGAAAAACTGTTTTTT.

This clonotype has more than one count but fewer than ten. The CDR3 is CASSSTGSGNTIYF. CDR3 DNA: TGTGCCAGCAGTTCTACAGGGTCAGGAAACACCATATATTTT. The V call is TRBV6-6, the J call TRBJ1-3; D may be TRBD1 (6 bases). Trimming left V 4 bases short and J 4 bases short, with 11 bases between. This CDR3 has 14 amino acids. CDR1 and CDR2 (germline): MNHNY, SVGAGI (reference sequence).

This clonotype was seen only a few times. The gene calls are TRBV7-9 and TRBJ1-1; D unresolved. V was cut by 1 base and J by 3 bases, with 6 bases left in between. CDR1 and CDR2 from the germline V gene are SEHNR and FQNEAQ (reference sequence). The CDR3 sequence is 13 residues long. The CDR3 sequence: CASSLGTDTEAFF. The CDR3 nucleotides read TGTGCCAGCAGCTTAGGTACCGACACTGAAGCTTTCTTT.

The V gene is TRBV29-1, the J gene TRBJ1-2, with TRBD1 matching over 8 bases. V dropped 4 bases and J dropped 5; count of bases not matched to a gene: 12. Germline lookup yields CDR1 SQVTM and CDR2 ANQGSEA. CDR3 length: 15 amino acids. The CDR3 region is CSVGQGSSKEYGYTF. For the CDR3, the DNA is TGCAGCGTTGGACAGGGGAGCTCGAAGGAGTATGGCTACACCTTC.

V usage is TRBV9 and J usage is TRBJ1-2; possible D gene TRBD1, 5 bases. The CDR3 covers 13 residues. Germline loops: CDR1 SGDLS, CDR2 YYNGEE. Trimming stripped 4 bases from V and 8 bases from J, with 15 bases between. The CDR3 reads CASSPEWGSGYTF. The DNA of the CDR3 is TGTGCCAGCAGCCCAGAGTGGGGGTCAGGCTACACCTTC.

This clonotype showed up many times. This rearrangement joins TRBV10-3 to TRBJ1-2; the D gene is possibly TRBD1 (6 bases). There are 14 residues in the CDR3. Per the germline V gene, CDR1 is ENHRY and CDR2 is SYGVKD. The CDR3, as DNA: TGTGCTACCACTTCGGCAGGGGAAGGCTATGGCTACACCTTC. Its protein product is CATTSAGEGYGYTF.

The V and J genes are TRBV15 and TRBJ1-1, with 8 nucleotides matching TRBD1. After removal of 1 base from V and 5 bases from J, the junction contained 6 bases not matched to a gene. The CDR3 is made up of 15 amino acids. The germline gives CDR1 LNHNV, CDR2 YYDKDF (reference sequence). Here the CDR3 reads CATSRGQGAGTEAFF. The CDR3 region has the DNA TGTGCCACCAGCAGAGGGCAGGGGGCAGGAACTGAAGCTTTCTTT.

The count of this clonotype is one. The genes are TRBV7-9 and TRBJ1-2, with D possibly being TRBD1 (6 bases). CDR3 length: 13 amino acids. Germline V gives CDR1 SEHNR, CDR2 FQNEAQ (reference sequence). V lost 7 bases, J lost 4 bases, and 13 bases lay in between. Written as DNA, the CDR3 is TGTGCCAGCACCGCCCAAGGGGGCTATGGCTACACCTTC. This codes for CASTAQGGYGYTF.

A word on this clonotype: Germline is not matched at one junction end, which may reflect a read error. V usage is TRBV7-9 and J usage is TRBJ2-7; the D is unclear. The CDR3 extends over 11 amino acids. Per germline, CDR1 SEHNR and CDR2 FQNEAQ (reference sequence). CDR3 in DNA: TGTGCCAGCAGCTTCCCCCCCCGACTGAACTTC. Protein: CASSFPPRLNF. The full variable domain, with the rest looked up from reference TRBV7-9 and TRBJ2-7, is DTGVSQNPRHKITKRGQNVTFRCDPISEHNRLYWYRQTLGQGPEFLTYFQNEAQLEKSRLLSDRFSAERPKGSFSTLEIQRTEQGDSAMYLCASSFPPRLNFGPGTRLTVT.

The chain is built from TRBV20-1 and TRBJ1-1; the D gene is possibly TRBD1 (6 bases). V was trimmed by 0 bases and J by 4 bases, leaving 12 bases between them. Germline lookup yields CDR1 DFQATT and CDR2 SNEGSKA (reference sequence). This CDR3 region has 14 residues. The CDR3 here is CSAREGGLITEAFF. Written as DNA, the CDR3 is TGCAGTGCTAGAGAGGGGGGGCTAATCACTGAAGCTTTCTTT.

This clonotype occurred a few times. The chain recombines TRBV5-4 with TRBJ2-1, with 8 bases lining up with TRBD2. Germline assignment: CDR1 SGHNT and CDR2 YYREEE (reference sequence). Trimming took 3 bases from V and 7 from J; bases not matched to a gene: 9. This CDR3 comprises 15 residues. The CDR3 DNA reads TGTGCCAGCAGCTCTATAGCGGGGCGGCGAAATGAGCAGTTCTTC. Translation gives CASSSIAGRRNEQFF.